The rows below give T cell receptor beta chains drawn from one sample of a study of CD8 T cells in ankylosing spondylitis. TCRdb re-derived calls from the 5' RACE reads in MiXCR, one entry per CDR3 protein. Among under 450,000 distinct CDR3 sequences listed, roughly 22% were seen once. Input material: blood, either unsorted or a sorted T cell fraction (not recorded which). These receptors all come from a male donor with ankylosing spondylitis or in good health (not recorded which). The CDR3 runs from the conserved cysteine through the conserved F or W. Fields, in order: CDR3 protein, CDR3 DNA, V gene, clone size, D gene, J gene. The D gene is left open where the match is weak. Clone size is given for some rows only: seen once, a few or many times, or a class if the clone is expanded.

CDR3aa: CSARFRFSDEQFF
CDR3nt: TGCAGTGCTAGGTTCCGCTTTAGCGATGAGCAGTTCTTC
v_gene: TRBV20-1
abundance: few
d_gene: -
j_gene: TRBJ2-1

CDR3aa: CASKDGELFF
CDR3nt: TGTGCCAGCAAAGACGGGGAGCTGTTTTTT
v_gene: TRBV12-3/TRBV12-4
abundance: many
d_gene: -
j_gene: TRBJ2-2

CDR3aa: CSARDFTGSPNTEAFF
CDR3nt: TGCAGTGCTAGAGATTTTACAGGGAGCCCGAACACTGAAGCTTTCTTT
v_gene: TRBV20-1
abundance: -
d_gene: -
j_gene: TRBJ1-1

CDR3aa: CASSFTPYEQYF
CDR3nt: TGTGCCAGCAGCTTCACGCCCTACGAGCAGTACTTC
v_gene: TRBV7-9
abundance: -
d_gene: -
j_gene: TRBJ2-7

CDR3aa: CASSEERTSGDQETQYF
CDR3nt: TGTGCCAGCAGCGAAGAGCGGACTAGCGGGGACCAAGAGACCCAGTACTTC
v_gene: TRBV11-2
abundance: -
d_gene: TRBD2
j_gene: TRBJ2-5

CDR3aa: CASTLLGGPGNEQFF
CDR3nt: TGTGCCAGCACCCTCTTAGGGGGGCCGGGCAATGAGCAGTTCTTC
v_gene: TRBV7-9
abundance: -
d_gene: -
j_gene: TRBJ2-1

CDR3aa: CASSVRDRVYEQYF
CDR3nt: TGTGCCAGCAGTGTCCGGGACAGGGTCTACGAGCAGTACTTC
v_gene: TRBV28
abundance: -
d_gene: TRBD1
j_gene: TRBJ2-7

CDR3aa: CSVDSVDKMNTEAFF
CDR3nt: TGCAGCGTTGACTCCGTAGACAAAATGAACACTGAAGCTTTCTTT
v_gene: TRBV29-1
abundance: many
d_gene: -
j_gene: TRBJ1-1

CDR3aa: CASSVLAGFYEQYF
CDR3nt: TGTGCCAGCAGCGTACTAGCGGGGTTTTACGAGCAGTACTTC
v_gene: TRBV9
abundance: few
d_gene: TRBD2
j_gene: TRBJ2-7

CDR3aa: CASSVGSGEETQYF
CDR3nt: TGTGCCAGCAGTGTAGGTAGCGGGGAAGAGACCCAGTACTTC
v_gene: TRBV6-1
abundance: -
d_gene: TRBD2
j_gene: TRBJ2-5

CDR3aa: CASSPSIGELFF
CDR3nt: TGTGCCAGCAGTCCTTCTATCGGGGAGCTGTTTTTT
v_gene: TRBV12-3/TRBV12-4
abundance: -
d_gene: -
j_gene: TRBJ2-2

CDR3aa: CSAQDSYEQYF
CDR3nt: TGCAGCGCGCAGGATTCCTACGAGCAGTACTTC
v_gene: TRBV29-1
abundance: few
d_gene: -
j_gene: TRBJ2-7

CDR3aa: CASSPGTGRFSSSEQYF
CDR3nt: TGTGCCAGCAGTCCAGGGACAGGGAGATTTTCCTCCTCCGAGCAGTACTTC
v_gene: TRBV27
abundance: few
d_gene: TRBD1
j_gene: TRBJ2-7

CDR3aa: CASSPPLVGGYEQYF
CDR3nt: TGTGCCAGCAGCCCGCCATTAGTAGGGGGCTACGAGCAGTACTTC
v_gene: TRBV11-2
abundance: -
d_gene: -
j_gene: TRBJ2-7

CDR3aa: CAILILVNEQFF
CDR3nt: TGTGCCATCCTTATCCTGGTGAATGAGCAGTTCTTC
v_gene: TRBV6-1
abundance: -
d_gene: -
j_gene: TRBJ2-1

CDR3aa: CASSPWTSGLDEQYF
CDR3nt: TGTGCCAGCAGCCCGTGGACTAGCGGGCTTGACGAGCAGTACTTC
v_gene: TRBV9
abundance: few
d_gene: TRBD2
j_gene: TRBJ2-7

CDR3aa: CASSFSGMWNIQYF
CDR3nt: TGTGCCAGCAGCTTTTCCGGGATGTGGAACATTCAGTACTTC
v_gene: TRBV5-6
abundance: -
d_gene: -
j_gene: TRBJ2-4

CDR3aa: CASSEWEVGETQYF
CDR3nt: TGTGCCAGCAGTGAATGGGAAGTCGGAGAGACCCAGTACTTC
v_gene: TRBV25-1
abundance: -
d_gene: -
j_gene: TRBJ2-5

CDR3aa: CASRERGGGVRETQYF
CDR3nt: TGTGCCAGCAGGGAACGTGGCGGGGGGGTGAGGGAGACCCAGTACTTC
v_gene: TRBV5-5
abundance: -
d_gene: TRBD2
j_gene: TRBJ2-5

CDR3aa: CSAIDSGRSSYEQYF
CDR3nt: TGCAGTGCTATCGATTCCGGGCGCAGCTCCTACGAGCAGTACTTC
v_gene: TRBV20-1
abundance: few
d_gene: -
j_gene: TRBJ2-7

CDR3aa: CASSPRAGTSGGRRQYF
CDR3nt: TGTGCCAGCAGCCCCCGTGCCGGGACTAGCGGGGGAAGAAGGCAGTATTTT
v_gene: TRBV7-9
abundance: -
d_gene: TRBD2
j_gene: TRBJ2-3

CDR3aa: CASSFGVSGGETQYF
CDR3nt: TGTGCCAGCAGTTTCGGGGTTAGCGGAGGGGAGACCCAGTACTTC
v_gene: TRBV28
abundance: -
d_gene: -
j_gene: TRBJ2-5

CDR3aa: CASSQPLVGGATVDEQYF
CDR3nt: TGTGCCAGCAGCCAACCCCTAGTGGGGGGCGCGACGGTTGACGAGCAGTACTTC
v_gene: TRBV3-1
abundance: -
d_gene: -
j_gene: TRBJ2-7

CDR3aa: CSVEAGAYEQYF
CDR3nt: TGCAGCGTTGAGGCAGGGGCCTACGAGCAGTACTTC
v_gene: TRBV29-1
abundance: few
d_gene: -
j_gene: TRBJ2-7

CDR3aa: CASRRQFQGPYNEQFF
CDR3nt: TGTGCCAGCCGACGACAGTTCCAGGGGCCCTACAATGAGCAGTTCTTC
v_gene: TRBV12-3/TRBV12-4
abundance: -
d_gene: -
j_gene: TRBJ2-1

CDR3aa: CSARAAVAGELFF
CDR3nt: TGCAGTGCTAGAGCGGCGGTAGCCGGGGAGCTGTTTTTT
v_gene: TRBV20-1
abundance: -
d_gene: -
j_gene: TRBJ2-2

CDR3aa: CASRQGGTDTQYF
CDR3nt: TGTGCCAGCAGACAGGGAGGCACAGATACGCAGTATTTT
v_gene: TRBV21-1
abundance: many
d_gene: -
j_gene: TRBJ2-3

CDR3aa: CASSRRLGSPSEQYF
CDR3nt: TGTGCCAGCAGCAGAAGACTAGGGTCCCCCTCCGAGCAGTACTTC
v_gene: TRBV7-9
abundance: -
d_gene: -
j_gene: TRBJ2-7

CDR3aa: CASSFTGTAGRAGELFF
CDR3nt: TGTGCCAGCAGTTTTACCGGGACAGCGGGCCGGGCCGGGGAGCTGTTTTTT
v_gene: TRBV6-5
abundance: -
d_gene: -
j_gene: TRBJ2-2

CDR3aa: CASSLSQSYEQYF
CDR3nt: TGCGCCAGCAGCTTGTCACAATCCTACGAGCAGTACTTC
v_gene: TRBV5-1
abundance: -
d_gene: -
j_gene: TRBJ2-7

CDR3aa: CASSLSTSSYEQYF
CDR3nt: TGTGCCAGCAGTTTATCCACTAGCAGTTACGAGCAGTACTTC
v_gene: TRBV27
abundance: few
d_gene: -
j_gene: TRBJ2-7

CDR3aa: CASSLGGRLFF
CDR3nt: TGTGCCAGCAGCTTAGGAGGGCGACTGTTTTTT
v_gene: TRBV7-2
abundance: -
d_gene: -
j_gene: TRBJ1-4

CDR3aa: CASSLEWGSGYEQYF
CDR3nt: TGTGCCAGCAGCTTAGAGTGGGGCAGTGGTTACGAGCAGTACTTC
v_gene: TRBV11-2
abundance: few
d_gene: -
j_gene: TRBJ2-7

CDR3aa: CAISDNSPLHF
CDR3nt: TGTGCCATCAGTGACAATTCACCCCTCCACTTT
v_gene: TRBV10-3
abundance: -
d_gene: -
j_gene: TRBJ1-6

CDR3aa: CSARAFLTDPSSTDTQYF
CDR3nt: TGCAGTGCTAGAGCTTTCCTGACAGACCCCTCTAGCACAGATACGCAGTATTTT
v_gene: TRBV20-1
abundance: -
d_gene: -
j_gene: TRBJ2-3

CDR3aa: CSARERSAIAKNIQYF
CDR3nt: TGCAGTGCTAGAGAGCGGAGTGCCATAGCCAAAAACATTCAGTACTTC
v_gene: TRBV20-1
abundance: -
d_gene: -
j_gene: TRBJ2-4

CDR3aa: CAWAYERSYEQYF
CDR3nt: TGTGCCTGGGCATACGAGCGGTCCTACGAGCAGTACTTC
v_gene: TRBV30
abundance: -
d_gene: -
j_gene: TRBJ2-7

CDR3aa: CASRPLDSPYNEQFF
CDR3nt: TGTGCCAGCAGACCTCTGGACAGCCCCTACAATGAGCAGTTCTTC
v_gene: TRBV4-2
abundance: -
d_gene: -
j_gene: TRBJ2-1

CDR3aa: CASSLDLSVATQYF
CDR3nt: TGCGCCAGCAGCCTGGACCTTAGTGTGGCTACGCAGTATTTT
v_gene: TRBV4-1
abundance: -
d_gene: -
j_gene: TRBJ2-3

CDR3aa: CASSQMSVGYEQYF
CDR3nt: TGTGCCAGTAGTCAAATGTCGGTAGGATACGAGCAGTACTTC
v_gene: TRBV19
abundance: -
d_gene: -
j_gene: TRBJ2-7

CDR3aa: CASFSPFYEQYF
CDR3nt: TGTGCCAGCTTTTCCCCCTTTTACGAGCAGTACTTC
v_gene: TRBV6-1
abundance: few
d_gene: -
j_gene: TRBJ2-7

CDR3aa: CASSPIAGTGQFF
CDR3nt: TGTGCCAGCAGTCCTATCGCCGGGACAGGGCAGTTCTTC
v_gene: TRBV25-1
abundance: few
d_gene: TRBD1
j_gene: TRBJ2-1

CDR3aa: CSVEGQGGFDEQYF
CDR3nt: TGCAGCGTTGAAGGGCAGGGGGGGTTCGACGAGCAGTACTTC
v_gene: TRBV29-1
abundance: once
d_gene: -
j_gene: TRBJ2-7

CDR3aa: CASSPTVTGELFF
CDR3nt: TGTGCCAGCAGTCCCACGGTTACCGGGGAGCTGTTTTTT
v_gene: TRBV28
abundance: -
d_gene: -
j_gene: TRBJ2-2

CDR3aa: CASSIVSGPGETQYF
CDR3nt: TGCGCCAGCAGCATTGTGTCGGGACCAGGAGAGACCCAGTACTTC
v_gene: TRBV4-1
abundance: few
d_gene: -
j_gene: TRBJ2-5

CDR3aa: CASSSPRDWRSYNEQFF
CDR3nt: TGTGCCAGCAGCTCACCTAGGGACTGGCGCTCCTACAATGAGCAGTTCTTC
v_gene: TRBV11-2
abundance: few
d_gene: -
j_gene: TRBJ2-1

CDR3aa: CASRVPGLAGEQFF
CDR3nt: TGTGCCAGCAGAGTCCCGGGACTAGCGGGGGAGCAGTTCTTC
v_gene: TRBV12-3/TRBV12-4
abundance: few
d_gene: TRBD2
j_gene: TRBJ2-1

CDR3aa: CATSSRDRISYEQYF
CDR3nt: TGTGCCACCAGCAGCCGGGACAGGATTTCCTACGAGCAGTACTTC
v_gene: TRBV15
abundance: -
d_gene: TRBD1
j_gene: TRBJ2-7

CDR3aa: CAISGDGQGVYTDTQYF
CDR3nt: TGTGCCATCAGCGGAGACGGACAGGGGGTCTACACAGATACGCAGTATTTT
v_gene: TRBV10-3
abundance: few
d_gene: TRBD1
j_gene: TRBJ2-3

CDR3aa: CASSHTRTGELFF
CDR3nt: TGTGCCAGCAGCCACACGAGGACCGGGGAGCTGTTTTTT
v_gene: TRBV6-2/TRBV6-3
abundance: once
d_gene: -
j_gene: TRBJ2-2

CDR3aa: CASSRGLAGGPVDTQYF
CDR3nt: TGTGCCAGCAGCCGAGGACTAGCGGGGGGGCCTGTAGATACGCAGTATTTT
v_gene: TRBV3-1
abundance: -
d_gene: TRBD2
j_gene: TRBJ2-3

CDR3aa: CASSFLEYGTGANYEQYF
CDR3nt: TGTGCCAGCAGTTTTTTGGAGTACGGGACAGGGGCCAACTACGAGCAGTACTTC
v_gene: TRBV28
abundance: -
d_gene: TRBD1
j_gene: TRBJ2-7

CDR3aa: CSARAPISGSSYNEQFF
CDR3nt: TGCAGTGCTAGAGCCCCCATAAGCGGGAGCTCCTACAATGAGCAGTTCTTC
v_gene: TRBV20-1
abundance: -
d_gene: TRBD2
j_gene: TRBJ2-1

CDR3aa: CASSPGEGVTEAFF
CDR3nt: TGTGCCAGCAGTCCTGGGGAGGGAGTCACTGAAGCTTTCTTT
v_gene: TRBV12-3/TRBV12-4
abundance: -
d_gene: -
j_gene: TRBJ1-1